One sample yielded the 8 T cell receptor beta chains listed below, sequenced in a study of regulatory T cells in long-lasting Graves disease. Arm-PCR of CDR3 regions with iRepertoire HTBI primers generated TCR beta libraries. One entry per CDR3 protein, called by TCRdb with MiXCR from the multiplex PCR reads. The sample records roughly 440,000 distinct CDR3 sequences, approximately 16% being singletons. Indicated time point: newly diagnosed GD, antithyroid drugs for less than 3 months. Generation of the TCR library employed RNA extracted from PBMCs. In addition, the sample was reused for a study of T cells in Graves' hyperthyroidism and ophthalmopathy.

The sample consisted of peripheral blood mononuclear cells (PBMCs), taken at new diagnosis, from a patient treated with antithyroid drugs. These receptors were taken from a woman aged 18-29 years with Graves disease.

Only a few counts were recorded for this clonotype. This chain connects TRBV29-1 to TRBJ2-4; D may be TRBD1 or TRBD2 (6 bases each). Germline loops: CDR1 SQVTM, CDR2 ANQGSEA. The CDR3 runs to 17 residues. V was pared by 7 bases and J by 0 bases, with 22 bases between. CDR3 region: CSALSRGRDLAKNIQYF. In nucleotides, the CDR3 is TGCAGCGCCCTTAGCAGGGGAAGGGACTTAGCCAAAAACATTCAGTACTTC.

This clonotype was seen more than once but under ten times. CDR3 protein: CASSPAGTGLYEQYF. The CDR3 DNA follows: TGTGCCAGCTCACCCGCCGGGACAGGGTTATACGAGCAGTACTTC. The gene calls are TRBV18 and TRBJ2-7; 9 bases map to TRBD1. The CDR3 has 15 residues. With 3 bases clipped from V and 4 bases from J, the junction kept 7 bases outside the gene matches. Germline lookup yields CDR1 KGHSH and CDR2 LQKENI.

The genes are TRBV5-1 and TRBJ2-1; no clear D gene. V lost 2 bases and J 3 bases, leaving 9 bases between the germline ends. There are 14 residues in the CDR3. Per the germline V gene, CDR1 is SGHRS and CDR2 is YFSETQ. The CDR3 DNA is TGCGCCAGCAGCTTAAGCGAGGTCTACAATGAGCAGTTCTTC. Protein sequence: CASSLSEVYNEQFF.

Worth noting for this clonotype: An end of the junction does not agree with germline; a read error may underlie this. The chain links TRBV24-1 to TRBJ2-5; TRBD2 matches at 8 bases. The CDR3 runs 14 residues. Germline lookup yields CDR1 KGHDR and CDR2 SFDVKD. CDR3 nucleotides: TGTGCCACCAGTGATTCACTAGCGGCCAATGAGCGGTTCTTC. It specifies CATSDSLAANERFF.

The chain couples TRBV4-1 to TRBJ1-1; D gene uncertain. V lost 5 bases and J lost 4, with 11 bases in between. The CDR3 has 13 amino acids. Germline V CDR1 and CDR2: MGHRA, YSYEKL. CDR3 sequence (DNA): TGCGCCAGCAGCGAGGATATAACCACTGAAGCTTTCTTT. Amino acid sequence: CASSEDITTEAFF.

Concerning this clonotype: A much larger clone lies a single base off, so this may be a read error. The chain recombines TRBV11-3 with TRBJ1-2; 7 positions agree with TRBD1. This CDR3 region has 15 residues. CDR1 is SGHNT, CDR2 YENEEA, per germline. With V trimmed by 6 bases and J by 2 bases, 9 bases remained unmatched. In nucleotides, the CDR3 is TGTGCCAGCAGACCGGGGACAGACTTAAACTATGGCTACACCTTC. Protein sequence: CASRPGTDLNYGYTF.

This clonotype came up a few times. V usage is TRBV6-1 and J usage is TRBJ2-2; 14 nucleotides align to TRBD2. The CDR3 totals 17 residues. Germline CDR1 and CDR2: MNHNS and SASEGT. CDR3 residues: CVRGGLAGVLGTGELFF. DNA for the CDR3: TGTGTCAGGGGGGGACTAGCGGGAGTACTTGGCACCGGGGAGCTGTTTTTT.

This clonotype has ten or more counts. J is TRBJ2-7 and V is TRBV20-1, with D unclear. Trimming removed 3 bases from V and 3 bases from J, with 9 bases in between. The germline V gene encodes CDR1 DFQATT and CDR2 SNEGSKA (reference sequence). The CDR3 is made up of 12 amino acids. The CDR3 here is CSASIRGYEQYF. Written as DNA, the CDR3 is TGCAGTGCTAGCATTAGAGGCTACGAGCAGTACTTC.